Following are 27 T cell receptor beta chains from one sample sequenced in a study of T-cell memory formation after mild COVID-19. TCRdb re-derived calls from the 5' RACE reads in MiXCR, one entry per CDR3 protein. The table has 350,000 or so distinct CDR3 sequences, more than 20% seen once. Sequenced material: PBMCs or a T cell subset sorted from them (not recorded which). The receptors originated from a man between 18 and 29 years old who had mild COVID-19 (a few samples of this study predate the infection). Cell type and time point are not known.

This chain connects TRBV7-9 to TRBJ1-1; the D gene is possibly TRBD1 (6 bases). The ends were cut back, 3 bases at V and 4 bases at J, with 9 bases in the middle. Germline V gene lookup returns CDR1 SEHNR and CDR2 FQNEAQ (reference sequence). The CDR3 sequence is 13 residues long. The CDR3 DNA follows: TGTGCCAGCAGCTTCGCAGGGGCCACTGAAGCTTTCTTT. Residues: CASSFAGATEAFF.

This clonotype was detected a few times. V and J are TRBV2 and TRBJ2-3, with 10 nucleotides matching TRBD2. Germline CDR1 SNHLY, CDR2 FYNNEI. This CDR3 is 18 amino acids long. J lost 3 bases, V lost 1 base, and 10 bases had no gene match. CDR3 amino acids: CASSEGQRGGLGTDTQYF. The CDR3 DNA reads as TGTGCCAGCAGTGAAGGCCAGCGGGGGGGCCTCGGGACAGATACGCAGTATTTT.

This sequence joins TRBV10-3 and TRBJ2-3; D may be TRBD2 (5 bases). CDR1 is ENHRY, CDR2 SYGVKD, per germline. Deletions cut 8 bases from V and 6 bases from J, with 15 bases between. The CDR3 runs 13 residues. CDR3 sequence reads: CAIHGARGDTQYF. Here the CDR3 DNA reads TGTGCCATCCATGGCGCCCGAGGGGATACGCAGTATTTT.

This clonotype came up many times. One end of the junction does not line up with germline, which may come from a read error. This rearrangement joins TRBV11-2 to TRBJ2-2, with 12 bases lining up with TRBD2. The CDR3 runs to 15 residues. The germline gives CDR1 SGHAT, CDR2 FQNNGV. CDR3 bases: TGCGCCAGCAGCCCGACTAGCGGGGGTACCGGGGAGCTGTTTTTT. Amino acids: CASSPTSGGTGELFF.

This clonotype has a handful of counts. The J gene is TRBJ2-6, the V gene TRBV5-1; D remains unclear. The germline gives CDR1 SGHRS, CDR2 YFSETQ. V lost 0 bases to trimming and J lost 2 bases, with 9 bases between them. The CDR3 consists of 16 residues. As DNA, the CDR3 is TGCGCCAGCAGCTTGGTCCTAGATCCTGGGGCCAACGTCCTGACTTTC. Encoded protein: CASSLVLDPGANVLTF.

In its sample, this clonotype was seen a few times. J is TRBJ2-7 and V is TRBV12-3 or TRBV12-4, with D maybe TRBD2 (5 bases). V lost 4 bases, J lost 1 base, and 8 bases lay in between. This CDR3 spans 13 amino acids. CDR3 sequence: CASSSDWSYEQYF. The CDR3 nucleotides are TGTGCCAGCAGTTCGGACTGGTCCTACGAGCAGTACTTC.

This clonotype was detected a few times. The chain couples TRBV25-1 to TRBJ1-1; D gene unclear. The V end was cut by 2 bases, the J end by 4 bases, with 8 bases between. This CDR3 is built from 13 residues. Germline lookup yields CDR1 MGHDK and CDR2 SYGVNS. CDR3 nucleotides: TGTGCCAGCAGTGAACTTGTGGCCACTGAAGCTTTCTTT. Translating gives CASSELVATEAFF.

The chain has TRBV12-3 or TRBV12-4 and TRBJ1-1; TRBD1 agrees at 9 bases. This CDR3 is built from 14 residues. J was trimmed by 4 bases and V by 6 bases; bases with no gene match: 6. CDR3 region: CASRPGQGVTEAFF. The DNA for the CDR3 is TGTGCCAGCAGGCCGGGACAGGGCGTCACTGAAGCTTTCTTT.

Comment on this clonotype: The junction shows a germline mismatch at one end, possibly a read error. The chain couples TRBV4-1 to TRBJ2-2, with D possibly called TRBD1 or TRBD2 (5 bases each). The CDR3 spans 14 residues. Germline CDR1 reads MGHRA; CDR2 reads YSYEKL. The CDR3 DNA is TGCGCCAGCAGCCAGAACAGCCGCACCGGGGACCTGTTTTTT. It codes for CASSQNSRTGDLFF.

The V gene is TRBV7-2, the J gene TRBJ2-7; 7 bases match TRBD1. The CDR3 runs 15 residues. Germline V gene lookup returns CDR1 SGHTA and CDR2 FQGNSA. V was clipped by 1 base and J by 7 bases; unmatched bases: 10. CDR3 bases: TGTGCCAGCAGCTTAGATACCGGCAGGGGGAAGGAGCAGTACGTC. Translation: CASSLDTGRGKEQYV.

This clonotype has just a few counts. The chain carries TRBV7-9 and TRBJ2-3; weak D call: TRBD2 (6 bases). CDR3 length: 15 amino acids. Per the germline V gene, CDR1 is SEHNR and CDR2 is FQNEAQ (reference sequence). The germline V and J ends were trimmed by 3 bases and 0 bases, with 10 bases remaining between them. This chain's CDR3 is CASSFPGTSTDTQYF. The CDR3 DNA reads TGTGCCAGCAGCTTTCCAGGGACTAGCACAGATACGCAGTATTTT.

This chain joins TRBV7-8 and TRBJ2-2; 9 bases line up with TRBD1. Per germline, CDR1 SGHVS and CDR2 FQNEAQ. This CDR3 contains 15 residues. V dropped 4 bases and J dropped 6; count of bases not matched to a gene: 6. The CDR3 nucleotides are TGTGCCAGCAGCTCACCGGGACAGGGTGCCGGGGAGCTGTTTTTT. Translation gives CASSSPGQGAGELFF.

The CDR3 nucleotides read TGTGCCAGCAGTTTTGGCATTGCGGCCTCCTACAATGAGCAGTTCTTC. Translated: CASSFGIAASYNEQFF. The chain joins TRBV27 to TRBJ2-1, with D uncertain. The CDR3 length is 16 residues. Germline V gives CDR1 MNHEY, CDR2 SMNVEV (reference sequence). The V end was cut by 3 bases, the J end by 0 bases, with 12 bases between.

This chain connects TRBV9 to TRBJ1-2; no clear D. The CDR3 contains 16 residues. The V gene's germline CDR1 is SGDLS and CDR2 YYNGEE. Trimming shortened V by 0 bases and J by 4 bases, and 16 bases separated the two germline ends. CDR3: CASSVDAKGRSYGYTF. The CDR3 nucleotides read TGTGCCAGCAGCGTAGATGCCAAGGGTCGGAGCTATGGCTACACCTTC.

This clonotype was observed once. The chain carries TRBV7-6 and TRBJ2-5; 7 bases agree with TRBD1. The trim removed 6 bases at V and 1 base at J, leaving 5 bases unmatched. The CDR3 is made up of 14 amino acids. Per the germline V gene, CDR1 is SGHVS and CDR2 is FNYEAQ. CDR3 loop: CASRRGHSQETQYF. CDR3 nucleotide sequence: TGTGCCAGCAGAAGGGGGCATTCCCAAGAGACCCAGTACTTC.

This clonotype was counted a few times. The chain uses TRBV4-3 and TRBJ2-4; D gene unclear. V was pared by 1 base and J by 5 bases, with 12 bases between. The CDR3 is 15 residues long. Germline V lookup: CDR1 LGHNA, CDR2 YSLEER. The CDR3: CASSQAEGIENIQYF. CDR3 DNA: TGCGCCAGCAGCCAAGCGGAAGGCATAGAAAACATTCAGTACTTC.

This clonotype was counted between two and nine times. V and J are TRBV12-3 or TRBV12-4 and TRBJ2-3; 9 bases map to TRBD2. This CDR3 has 14 residues. The junction had 6 bases not matched to a gene; V was cut back by 1 base and J by 10 bases. DNA of the CDR3: TGTGCCAGCAGTTTAGGCGGGGGGGCCAGTTCGCAGTATTTT. As protein: CASSLGGGASSQYF.

The chain recombines TRBV7-3 with TRBJ2-2; the D call may be TRBD1 or TRBD2 (5 bases each). Germline CDR1 SGHTA, CDR2 FQGTGA. This CDR3 is 16 amino acids long. V lost 2 bases and J lost 6, with 16 bases in between. CDR3 coding DNA: TGTGCCAGCAGCTTAGAGGGGCTACTTGGGGCCGGGGAGCTGTTTTTT. It yields the protein CASSLEGLLGAGELFF.

J is TRBJ2-7 and V is TRBV6-5; TRBD2 matches 11 bases. With V trimmed by 5 bases and J by 2 bases, 5 bases remained unmatched. This CDR3 contains 15 residues. Germline V gene data show CDR1 as MNHEY and CDR2 as SVGAGI. The chain's CDR3 is CASSVIAGGTYEQYF. CDR3 sequence (DNA): TGTGCCAGCAGTGTAATAGCGGGGGGGACCTACGAGCAGTACTTC.

V usage is TRBV7-9 and J usage is TRBJ1-3, with 7 nucleotides matching TRBD1. The CDR3 runs 15 residues. The germline V gene has CDR1 SEHNR and CDR2 FQNEAQ (reference sequence). V lost 5 bases to trimming and J lost 3 bases; unmatched junction nucleotides: 7. The CDR3 reads CASSARGGVGNTIYF. As DNA, the CDR3 is TGTGCCAGCAGCGCACGAGGGGGCGTTGGAAACACCATATATTTT. Together with reference TRBV7-9 and TRBJ1-3, the CDR3 gives the full variable domain: DTGVSQNPRHKITKRGQNVTFRCDPISEHNRLYWYRQTLGQGPEFLTYFQNEAQLEKSRLLSDRFSAERPKGSFSTLEIQRTEQGDSAMYLCASSARGGVGNTIYFGEGSWLTVV.

This clonotype was counted ten times or more. The chain couples TRBV7-8 to TRBJ2-5; 9 bases line up with TRBD1. Germline-derived CDR1 and CDR2 are SGHVS and FQNEAQ. The CDR3 totals 15 residues. Unmatched junction bases numbered 9, after V lost 5 bases and J lost 5 bases. Written as DNA, the CDR3 is TGTGCCAGCAGCCCGACAGGGGGGGGAGGCGAGACCCAGTACTTC. As protein: CASSPTGGGGETQYF.

The CDR3 region has the DNA TGTGCCAGCAGTGAAAGCGGGGGTGACTACGAGCAGTACTTC. Translation gives CASSESGGDYEQYF. The chain links TRBV6-1 to TRBJ2-7; 8 nucleotides match TRBD2. CDR3 size: 14 residues. Germline V gene sequence: CDR1 MNHNS, CDR2 SASEGT. V lost 2 bases and J lost 3; bases outside the gene matches: 3.

This clonotype came up many times. V usage is TRBV12-3 or TRBV12-4 and J usage is TRBJ2-1, with 11 bases identical to TRBD2. V trimming: 3 bases; J trimming: 9 bases; junction bases outside the gene matches: 7. This CDR3 region has 15 residues. CDR3 sequence reads: CASSFGSGGDPEQFF. CDR3 nucleotide sequence: TGTGCCAGCAGTTTTGGTAGCGGGGGGGACCCTGAGCAGTTCTTC.

The table lists this clonotype with a few counts. V gene TRBV6-2 or TRBV6-3 combines with J gene TRBJ2-3, with D possibly matching TRBD2 (6 bases). CDR1 is MNHEY and CDR2 is SVGEGT in the germline V gene. Trimming pared 6 bases from V and 0 bases from J, leaving 16 bases between. This CDR3 region has 16 residues. This chain's CDR3 is CASSPIFGTSTDTQYF. Written as DNA, the CDR3 is TGTGCCAGCAGCCCCATCTTCGGGACTAGCACAGATACGCAGTATTTT.

This clonotype has just a few counts. The V gene is TRBV5-1, the J gene TRBJ1-1; no firm D call. Trimming removed 0 bases at V and 8 bases at J, with 11 bases between. This CDR3 has 13 residues. Germline V CDR1 and CDR2: SGHRS, YFSETQ. CDR3: CASSLEGSREAFF. CDR3 DNA sequence: TGCGCCAGCAGCTTGGAAGGAAGTCGAGAAGCTTTCTTT.

This clonotype was seen a handful of times. The chain joins TRBV2 to TRBJ2-5; D is possibly TRBD1 (6 bases). Germline V CDR1 and CDR2: SNHLY, FYNNEI. V was trimmed by 4 bases and J by 2 bases, leaving 8 bases between them. The CDR3 contains 13 residues. The CDR3 nucleotides read TGTGCCAGCAGTGTGGGACATCAAGAGACCCAGTACTTC. This encodes CASSVGHQETQYF. Based on the CDR3 plus reference TRBV2 and TRBJ2-5, the full variable domain is EPEVTQTPSHQVTQMGQEVILRCVPISNHLYFYWYRQILGQKVEFLVSFYNNEISEKSEIFDDQFSVERPDGSNFTLKIRSTKLEDSAMYFCASSVGHQETQYFGPGTRLLVL.

The rearrangement uses TRBV11-2 and TRBJ1-2; 7 nucleotides match TRBD1. Germline V gene sequence: CDR1 SGHAT, CDR2 FQNNGV. Trimming cost V 5 bases and J 8 bases; bases outside gene matches: 14. The CDR3 covers 15 residues. CDR3 DNA sequence: TGTGCCAGCAGCCCAGCCCCACAGGGGCTCCAGGGCTACACCTTC. This sequence encodes CASSPAPQGLQGYTF.